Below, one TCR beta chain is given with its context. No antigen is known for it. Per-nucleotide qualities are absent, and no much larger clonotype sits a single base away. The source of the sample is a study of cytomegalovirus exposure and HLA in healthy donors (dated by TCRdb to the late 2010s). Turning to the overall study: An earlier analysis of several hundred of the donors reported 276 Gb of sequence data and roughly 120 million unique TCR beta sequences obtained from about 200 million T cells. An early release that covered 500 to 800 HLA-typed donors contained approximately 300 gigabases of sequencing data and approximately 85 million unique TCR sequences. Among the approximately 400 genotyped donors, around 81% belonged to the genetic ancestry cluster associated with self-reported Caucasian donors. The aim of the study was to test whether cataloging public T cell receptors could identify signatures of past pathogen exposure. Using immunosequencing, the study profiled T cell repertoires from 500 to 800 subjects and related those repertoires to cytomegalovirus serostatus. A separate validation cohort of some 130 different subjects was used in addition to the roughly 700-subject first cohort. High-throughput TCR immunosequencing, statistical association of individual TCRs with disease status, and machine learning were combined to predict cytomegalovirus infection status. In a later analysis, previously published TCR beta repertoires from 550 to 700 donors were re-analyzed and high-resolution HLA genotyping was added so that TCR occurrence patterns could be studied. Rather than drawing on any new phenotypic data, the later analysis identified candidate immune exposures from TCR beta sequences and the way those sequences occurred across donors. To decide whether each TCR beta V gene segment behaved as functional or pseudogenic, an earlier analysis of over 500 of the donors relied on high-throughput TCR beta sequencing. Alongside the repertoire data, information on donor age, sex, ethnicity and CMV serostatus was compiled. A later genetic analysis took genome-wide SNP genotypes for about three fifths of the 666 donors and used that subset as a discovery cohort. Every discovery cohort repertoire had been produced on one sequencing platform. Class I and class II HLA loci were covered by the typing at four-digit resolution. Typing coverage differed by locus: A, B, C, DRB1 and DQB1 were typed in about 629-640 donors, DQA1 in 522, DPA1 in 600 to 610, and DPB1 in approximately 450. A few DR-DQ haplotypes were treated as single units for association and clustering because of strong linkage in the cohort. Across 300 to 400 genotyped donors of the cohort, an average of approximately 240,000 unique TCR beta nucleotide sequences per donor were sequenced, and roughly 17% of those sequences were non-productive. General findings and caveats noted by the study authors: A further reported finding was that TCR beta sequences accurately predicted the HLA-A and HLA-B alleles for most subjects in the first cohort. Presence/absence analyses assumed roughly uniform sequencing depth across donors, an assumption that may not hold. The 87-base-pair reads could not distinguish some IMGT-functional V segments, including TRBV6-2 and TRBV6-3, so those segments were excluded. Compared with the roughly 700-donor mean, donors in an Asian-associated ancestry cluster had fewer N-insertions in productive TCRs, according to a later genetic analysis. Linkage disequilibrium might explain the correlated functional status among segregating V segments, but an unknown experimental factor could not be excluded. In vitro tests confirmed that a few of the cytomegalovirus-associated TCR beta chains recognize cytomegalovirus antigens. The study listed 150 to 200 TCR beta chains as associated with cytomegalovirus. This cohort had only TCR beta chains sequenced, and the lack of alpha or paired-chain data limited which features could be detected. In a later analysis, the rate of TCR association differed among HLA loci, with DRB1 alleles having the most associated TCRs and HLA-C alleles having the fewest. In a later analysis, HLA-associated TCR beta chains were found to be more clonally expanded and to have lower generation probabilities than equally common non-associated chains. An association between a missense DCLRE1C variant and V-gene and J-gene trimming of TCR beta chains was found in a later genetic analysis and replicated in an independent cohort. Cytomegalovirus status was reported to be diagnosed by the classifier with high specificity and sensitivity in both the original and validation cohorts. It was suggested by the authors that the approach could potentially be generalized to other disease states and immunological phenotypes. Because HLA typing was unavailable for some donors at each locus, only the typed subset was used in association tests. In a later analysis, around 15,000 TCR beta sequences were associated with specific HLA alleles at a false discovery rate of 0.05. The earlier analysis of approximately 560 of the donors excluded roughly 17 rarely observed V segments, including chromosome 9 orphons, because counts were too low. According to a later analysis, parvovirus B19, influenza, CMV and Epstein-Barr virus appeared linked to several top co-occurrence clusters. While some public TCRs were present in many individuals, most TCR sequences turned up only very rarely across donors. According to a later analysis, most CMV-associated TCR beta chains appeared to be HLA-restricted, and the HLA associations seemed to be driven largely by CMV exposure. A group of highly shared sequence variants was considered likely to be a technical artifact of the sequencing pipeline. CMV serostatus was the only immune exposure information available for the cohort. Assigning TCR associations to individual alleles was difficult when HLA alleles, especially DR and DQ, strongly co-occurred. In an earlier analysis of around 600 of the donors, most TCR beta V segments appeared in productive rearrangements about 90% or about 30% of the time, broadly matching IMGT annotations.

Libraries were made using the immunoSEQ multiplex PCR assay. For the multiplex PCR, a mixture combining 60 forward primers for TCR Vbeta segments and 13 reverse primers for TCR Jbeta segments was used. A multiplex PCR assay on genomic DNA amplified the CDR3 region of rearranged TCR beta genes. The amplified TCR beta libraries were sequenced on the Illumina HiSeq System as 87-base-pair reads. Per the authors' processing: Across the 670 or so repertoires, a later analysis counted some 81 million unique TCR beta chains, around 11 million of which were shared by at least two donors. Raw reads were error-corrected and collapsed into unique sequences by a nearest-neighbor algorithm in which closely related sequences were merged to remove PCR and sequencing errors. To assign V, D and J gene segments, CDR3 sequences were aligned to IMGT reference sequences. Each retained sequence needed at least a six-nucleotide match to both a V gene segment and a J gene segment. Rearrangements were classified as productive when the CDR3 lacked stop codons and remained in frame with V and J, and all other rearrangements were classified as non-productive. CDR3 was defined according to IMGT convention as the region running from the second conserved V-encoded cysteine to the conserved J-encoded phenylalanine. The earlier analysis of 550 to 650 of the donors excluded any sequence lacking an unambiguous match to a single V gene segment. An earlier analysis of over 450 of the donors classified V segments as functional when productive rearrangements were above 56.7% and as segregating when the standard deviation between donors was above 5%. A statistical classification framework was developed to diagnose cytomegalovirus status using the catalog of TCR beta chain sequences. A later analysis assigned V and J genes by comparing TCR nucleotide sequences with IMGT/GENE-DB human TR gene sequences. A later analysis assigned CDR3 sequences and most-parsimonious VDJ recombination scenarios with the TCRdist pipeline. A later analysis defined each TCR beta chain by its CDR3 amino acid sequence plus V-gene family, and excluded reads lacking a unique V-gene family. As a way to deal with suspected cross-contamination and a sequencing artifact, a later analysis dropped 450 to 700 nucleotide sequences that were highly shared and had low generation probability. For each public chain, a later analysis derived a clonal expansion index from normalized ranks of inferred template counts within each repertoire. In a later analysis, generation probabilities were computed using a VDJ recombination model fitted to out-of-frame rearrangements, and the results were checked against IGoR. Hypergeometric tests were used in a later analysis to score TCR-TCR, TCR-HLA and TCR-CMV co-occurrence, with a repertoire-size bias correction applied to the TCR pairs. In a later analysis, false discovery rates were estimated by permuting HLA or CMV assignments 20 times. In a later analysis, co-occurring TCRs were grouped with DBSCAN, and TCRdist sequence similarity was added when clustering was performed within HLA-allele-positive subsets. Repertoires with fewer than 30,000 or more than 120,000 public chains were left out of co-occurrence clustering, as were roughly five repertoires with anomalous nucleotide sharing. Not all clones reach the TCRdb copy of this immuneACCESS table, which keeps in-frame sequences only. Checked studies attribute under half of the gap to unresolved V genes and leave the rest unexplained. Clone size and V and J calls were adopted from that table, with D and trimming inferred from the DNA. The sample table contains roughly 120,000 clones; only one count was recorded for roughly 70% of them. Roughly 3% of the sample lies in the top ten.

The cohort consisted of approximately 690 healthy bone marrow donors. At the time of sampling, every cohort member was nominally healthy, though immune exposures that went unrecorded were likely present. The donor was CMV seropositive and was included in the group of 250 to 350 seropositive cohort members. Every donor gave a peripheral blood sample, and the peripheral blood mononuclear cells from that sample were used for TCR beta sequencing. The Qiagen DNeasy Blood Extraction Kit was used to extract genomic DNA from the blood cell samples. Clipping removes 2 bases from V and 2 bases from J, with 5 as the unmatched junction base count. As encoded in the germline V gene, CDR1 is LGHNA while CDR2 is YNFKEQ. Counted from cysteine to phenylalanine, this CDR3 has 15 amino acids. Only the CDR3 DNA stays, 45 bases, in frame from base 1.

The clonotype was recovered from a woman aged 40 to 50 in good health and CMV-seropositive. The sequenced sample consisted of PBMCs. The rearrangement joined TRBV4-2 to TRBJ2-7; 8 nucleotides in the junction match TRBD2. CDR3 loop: CASSQSGGLAYEQYF. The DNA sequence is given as TGTGCCAGCAGCCAAAGCGGGGGACTAGCCTACGAGCAGTACTTC.